Following are 6 T cell receptor beta chains from one sample sequenced in a study of CD8 T cells in ankylosing spondylitis. General study results and limits: A motif in TCR beta, a set of several highly homologous variants, appeared characteristic of ankylosing spondylitis blood.

Via MiXCR, TCRdb re-called the 5' RACE reads, giving one row per CDR3 protein. The sample records roughly 670,000 distinct CDR3 sequences, 15% to 20% being singletons. Their target antigens are unknown. The sequenced material came from blood, either unsorted or a sorted T cell fraction (not recorded which). The source of these receptors is a male donor with ankylosing spondylitis.

This clonotype occurred many times. The J gene is TRBJ1-1, the V gene TRBV12-3 or TRBV12-4; TRBD1 is a possible D gene (6 bases). The CDR3 length is 15 residues. The V gene lost 10 bases and the J gene lost 11 bases, with 29 bases spanning the gap. CDR3 in DNA: TGTGCCACAGGGACTGGAAGTGGGGGCGGAGTTGCTGCTTTCTTT. The encoded protein is CATGTGSGGGVAAFF.

This sequence joins TRBV4-1 and TRBJ2-7; D unclear. This CDR3 region has 14 residues. Germline V gene lookup returns CDR1 MGHRA and CDR2 YSYEKL. V lost 1 base and J lost 5, with 12 bases in between. The CDR3 spells CASSQVTRTHEQYF. DNA for the CDR3: TGCGCCAGCAGCCAAGTTACGAGAACCCACGAGCAGTACTTC.

A few counts support this clonotype. The V call is TRBV12-3 or TRBV12-4, the J call TRBJ2-2; no clear D gene. The V end was cut by 2 bases, the J end by 6 bases, with 10 bases between. The length of the CDR3 is 14 residues. CDR3 DNA sequence: TGTGCCAGCAGTTTATCGGGCAAGGCCGGGGAGCTGTTTTTT. It codes for CASSLSGKAGELFF.

In its sample, this clonotype was seen a few times. V usage is TRBV20-1 and J usage is TRBJ2-1, with 9 bases that match TRBD2. CDR1 and CDR2 from the germline V gene are DFQATT and SNEGSKA (reference sequence). After removal of 5 bases from V and 6 bases from J, the junction contained 17 bases not matched to a gene. The CDR3 totals 17 residues. The CDR3 loop is CSAYAPLWLAGLNEQFF. The CDR3 nucleotides read TGCAGTGCTTATGCCCCCCTATGGCTAGCGGGGCTCAATGAGCAGTTCTTC.

This clonotype was detected only a few times. The V and J genes are TRBV18 and TRBJ2-1, with TRBD1 matching 7 bases. V shed 3 bases, J shed 2 bases, and the junction held 7 bases outside the gene matches. This CDR3 comprises 16 residues. Germline CDR1 and CDR2: KGHSH and LQKENI. CDR3 in DNA: TGTGCCAGCTCACCGAGACAGGGAAGGACCTACAATGAGCAGTTCTTC. Translation: CASSPRQGRTYNEQFF.

CDR3 region: CSANKPGLAGGKRETQYF. As DNA, the CDR3 is TGCAGCGCTAACAAACCGGGACTAGCGGGAGGAAAGAGGGAGACCCAGTACTTC. This chain joins TRBV29-1 and TRBJ2-5; 15 bases are a match to TRBD2. Trimming removed 7 bases from V and 5 bases from J; junction bases left unmatched: 17. Germline V gene sequence: CDR1 SQVTM, CDR2 ANQGSEA. This CDR3 is 18 amino acids long.